Following are 30 T cell receptor beta chains from one sample sequenced in a study of blood T cell repertoires in COVID-19 (dated by TCRdb to about 2020). Libraries were made using the immunoSEQ multiplex PCR assay. This is the immuneACCESS table as TCRdb keeps it, with only in-frame sequences that have V and J called. A part of the clones is gone; compared with another copy, unresolved V genes explain less than half, and the rest is unexplained. Within this sample are fewer than 250,000 clones, with about four fifths of them counted one time only. The ten largest clones represent about 2% of the sample. Sequencing was performed on PBMCs or T cells enriched from blood (not recorded which). The receptors derive from a man between 60 and 75 years old who had recovered from COVID-19.

This clone came up a few times. The chain uses TRBV5-1 and TRBJ1-3, with D possibly matching TRBD1 (6 bases). The germline gives CDR1 SGHRS, CDR2 YFSETQ. Trimming shortened V by 0 bases and J by 0 bases, and 13 bases separated the two germline ends. This CDR3 is 17 amino acids long. CDR3 DNA sequence: TGCGCCAGCAGCTTGGAGCCGGGGGGCGCCTCTGGAAACACCATATATTTT. Protein product: CASSLEPGGASGNTIYF.

The chain joins TRBV11-2 to TRBJ2-1; TRBD2 might be the D (6 bases). Germline loops: CDR1 SGHAT, CDR2 FQNNGV. With 2 bases removed from V and 6 bases from J, the gap between germline ends came to 14 bases. This CDR3 spans 15 amino acids. The CDR3 loop is CASSLQGAGSNEQFF. The CDR3, as DNA: TGTGCCAGCAGCTTACAAGGGGCGGGGAGCAATGAGCAGTTCTTC.

The genes are TRBV5-1 and TRBJ1-3; no clear D gene. CDR3 size: 15 residues. Trimming shortened V by 6 bases and J by 0 bases, and 13 bases separated the two germline ends. Germline V gene data show CDR1 as SGHRS and CDR2 as YFSETQ. The chain's CDR3 is CASKTAINSGNTIYF. The CDR3 nucleotides are TGCGCCAGCAAAACAGCCATCAACTCTGGAAACACCATATATTTT.

The chain carries TRBV19 and TRBJ1-1, with D unclear. The germline V gene encodes CDR1 LNHDA and CDR2 SQIVND (reference sequence). Between the trimmed V and J ends, which lost 1 base and 1 base, there was a span of 4 bases. CDR3 size: 13 residues. The CDR3 sequence: CASSIGGNTEAFF. For the CDR3, the DNA is TGTGCCAGTAGTATAGGAGGGAACACTGAAGCTTTCTTT.

The chain employs TRBV7-9 and TRBJ1-1, with TRBD1 identical over 7 bases. CDR1 and CDR2 from the germline V gene are SEHNR and FQNEAQ (reference sequence). Trimming cost V 4 bases and J 4 bases; bases outside gene matches: 3. The CDR3 covers 13 residues. The CDR3 sequence is CASSSPGGTEAFF. The CDR3, as DNA: TGTGCCAGCAGCTCGCCAGGGGGCACTGAAGCTTTCTTT.

This clone occurred once. CDR3 sequence (DNA): TGTGCCAGCAGGCGGACTAGGGACTCTCAGCCCCAGCATTTT. It translates to CASRRTRDSQPQHF. The chain recombines TRBV6-5 with TRBJ1-5, with D perhaps matching TRBD1 (5 bases). The CDR3 extends over 14 amino acids. Trimming cost V 6 bases and J 6 bases, with 15 bases left between them. The germline CDR1 and CDR2 sequences are MNHEY and SVGAGI.

This clone was found once. The chain employs TRBV5-1 and TRBJ2-2, with D tentatively TRBD1 (6 bases). Germline V gene sequence: CDR1 SGHRS, CDR2 YFSETQ. CDR3 length: 17 amino acids. V lost 4 bases and J lost 4, with 20 bases in between. The CDR3 is CASSPTNRVVATGELFF. The CDR3 DNA reads TGCGCCAGCAGCCCTACTAACAGGGTGGTCGCCACCGGGGAGCTGTTTTTT.

CDR3 DNA sequence: TGTGCCAGCAGGGTAGCAGGGGATGGTGAGCAGTACTTC. It is translated as CASRVAGDGEQYF. This rearrangement joins TRBV27 to TRBJ2-7, with a weak D call TRBD1 (6 bases). CDR1 MNHEY and CDR2 SMNVEV come from the germline V gene (reference sequence). The V end lost 6 bases, the J end lost 7 bases, and 16 bases lay between the germline ends. This CDR3 spans 13 amino acids.

This clone was counted between two and nine times. The chain links TRBV10-3 to TRBJ1-1; a weak D match, TRBD1 (6 bases). This CDR3 spans 13 amino acids. Germline V CDR1 and CDR2: ENHRY, SYGVKD. The V and J ends lost 7 bases and 3 bases respectively, with 12 bases between them. Here the CDR3 DNA reads TGTGCCATCAAGGGGGTTGGGGACACTGAAGCTTTCTTT. Protein sequence: CAIKGVGDTEAFF.

V and J are TRBV3-1 (or the pseudogene TRBV3-2) and TRBJ2-1, with TRBD2 matching 8 bases. This CDR3 spans 16 amino acids. CDR1 is LGHDT, CDR2 YNNKEL, per germline (reference sequence). V lost 3 bases to trimming and J lost 6 bases; unmatched junction nucleotides: 10. The CDR3 reads CASSQTGTRRRNEQFF. DNA of the CDR3: TGTGCCAGCAGCCAGACTGGGACTAGGAGGCGCAATGAGCAGTTCTTC.

This clone was recorded a few times. The chain combines TRBV6-1 with TRBJ1-2; TRBD1 might be the D (5 bases). This CDR3 has 17 amino acids. V was pared by 1 base and J by 0 bases, with 15 bases between. The germline V gene encodes CDR1 MNHNS and CDR2 SASEGT. In nucleotides, the CDR3 is TGTGCCAGCAGTGAAGATGGAGCCAGGGTATCTAACTATGGCTACACCTTC. Its translation is CASSEDGARVSNYGYTF.

The rearrangement joins TRBV7-2 to TRBJ1-5; 9 bases match TRBD1. Germline CDR1 and CDR2: SGHTA and FQGNSA. Losses at the gene ends were 5 bases for V and 5 bases for J; bases not matched to a gene: 4. The CDR3 consists of 14 residues. The CDR3 coding sequence is TGTGCCAGCAGCCCCTGGACAGGGGATCAGCCCCAGCATTTT. As protein: CASSPWTGDQPQHF.

This clone was counted a single time. The chain joins TRBV23-1 to TRBJ1-3; 9 bases fit TRBD1. Being an ORF, TRBV23-1 has a function that is uncertain. V trimming: 3 bases; J trimming: 4 bases; junction bases outside the gene matches: 7. The CDR3 has 16 residues. The CDR3 region has the DNA TGCGCCAGCAGTCAGGGACAGGGAGGTAGAGGAAACACCATATATTTT. Its translation: CASSQGQGGRGNTIYF.

J is TRBJ1-2 and V is TRBV5-6; D remains unclear. This CDR3 spans 16 amino acids. V lost 1 base to trimming and J lost 5 bases, with 18 bases between them. Germline V gives CDR1 SGHDT, CDR2 YYEEEE. CDR3: CASSLFRSDLYYGYTF. Here the CDR3 DNA reads TGTGCCAGCAGCTTGTTCAGGTCCGATTTATATTATGGCTACACCTTC.

This clone was detected only once. This chain connects TRBV14 to TRBJ1-1; D is perhaps TRBD1 (6 bases). This CDR3 has 15 amino acids. Germline CDR1 SGHDN, CDR2 FVKESK. Trimming removed 4 bases at V and 3 bases at J, with 15 bases between. The CDR3 loop is CASSRTFGQYTEAFF. CDR3 DNA: TGTGCCAGCAGCCGAACATTTGGACAGTACACTGAAGCTTTCTTT. Combining the CDR3 with reference TRBV14 and TRBJ1-1 gives the whole variable domain EAGVTQFPSHSVIEKGQTVTLRCDPISGHDNLYWYRRVMGKEIKFLLHFVKESKQDESGMPNNRFLAERTGGTYSTLKVQPAELEDSGVYFCASSRTFGQYTEAFFGQGTRLTVV.

The chain recombines TRBV13 with TRBJ2-6; D might be TRBD1 (5 bases). Trimming cost V 0 bases and J 2 bases, with 17 bases left between them. This CDR3 has 19 residues. Per germline, CDR1 PRHDT and CDR2 FYEKMQ (reference sequence). Written as DNA, the CDR3 is TGTGCCAGCAGCTTAGGCCAGGGCGCCCTCTCCGCTGGGGCCAACGTCCTGACTTTC. Residues: CASSLGQGALSAGANVLTF.

The chain employs TRBV9 and TRBJ2-1, with 10 positions matching TRBD2. In germline, CDR1 is SGDLS, CDR2 YYNGEE. The length of the CDR3 is 15 residues. Trimming at V came to 0 bases and at J to 8 bases, leaving 5 bases not matched to a gene. The CDR3 loop is CASSVASGGIDEQFF. The CDR3 DNA reads as TGTGCCAGCAGCGTAGCTAGCGGGGGTATCGATGAGCAGTTCTTC.

The chain combines TRBV9 with TRBJ2-1, with D perhaps TRBD2 (5 bases). This CDR3 region has 14 residues. The V gene lost 0 bases and the J gene lost 9 bases, with 13 bases spanning the gap. Germline V CDR1 and CDR2: SGDLS, YYNGEE. The CDR3 coding sequence is TGTGCCAGCAGCGTAGGAGCGGAGAATGGTGAGCAGTTCTTC. Translated: CASSVGAENGEQFF.

The genes are TRBV7-9 and TRBJ2-3; D is perhaps TRBD1 (6 bases). CDR3 size: 17 residues. V lost 4 bases, J lost 0 bases, and 17 bases lay in between. Germline CDR1 SEHNR, CDR2 FQNEAQ (reference sequence). CDR3 sequence: CASSSLLGAPSTDTQYF. CDR3 in DNA: TGTGCCAGCAGCTCTCTTCTGGGGGCTCCTAGCACAGATACGCAGTATTTT.

The V call is TRBV4-3, the J call TRBJ1-1, with D maybe TRBD1 (6 bases). V was cut by 0 bases and J by 5 bases, with 19 bases left in between. Germline V gene sequence: CDR1 LGHNA, CDR2 YSLEER. The CDR3 spans 17 residues. The CDR3 region has the DNA TGCGCCAGCAGCCAAGAACGGGGGGGGGCGCTTTATACTGAAGCTTTCTTT. This codes for CASSQERGGALYTEAFF.

This chain uses TRBV27 with TRBJ2-5, with 8 bases that match TRBD1. J gave up 7 bases and V 0 bases, and 7 bases lay outside the gene matches. The germline CDR1 and CDR2 sequences are MNHEY and SMNVEV (reference sequence). This CDR3 spans 15 amino acids. In DNA, the CDR3 is TGTGCCAGCAGTTTATCGGGGACAGGAGGAGGGACCCAGTACTTC. Protein sequence: CASSLSGTGGGTQYF.

The V gene is TRBV5-6, the J gene TRBJ2-1; TRBD2 aligns across 12 bases. CDR3 length equals 14 residues. CDR1 and CDR2 from the germline V gene are SGHDT and YYEEEE. With V trimmed by 4 bases and J by 9 bases, 5 bases remained unmatched. The CDR3 nucleotides read TGTGCCAGCAGCCTAGGACTAGCGGGGAGTGAGCAGTTCTTC. Protein sequence: CASSLGLAGSEQFF. Together with reference TRBV5-6 and TRBJ2-1, the CDR3 gives the full variable domain: DAGVTQSPTHLIKTRGQQVTLRCSPKSGHDTVSWYQQALGQGPQFIFQYYEEEERQRGNFPDRFSGHQFPNYSSELNVNALLLGDSALYLCASSLGLAGSEQFFGPGTRLTVL.

A single count supports this clone. The rearrangement uses TRBV19 and TRBJ1-2; a weak D match, TRBD1 (6 bases). This CDR3 contains 15 residues. V was trimmed by 3 bases and J by 2 bases, leaving 13 bases between them. Germline CDR1 LNHDA, CDR2 SQIVND (reference sequence). CDR3 nucleotides: TGTGCCAGTAGTATCTCACAGGGCGCAAACTATGGCTACACCTTC. Amino acid sequence: CASSISQGANYGYTF.

This clone was seen a handful of times. The junction departs from the called germline gene at one end, perhaps through a read error. This chain uses TRBV7-7 with TRBJ2-5; perhaps TRBD2 as D (5 bases). Germline CDR1 and CDR2: SSHAT and FNYEAQ (reference sequence). The CDR3 extends over 15 amino acids. The CDR3, as DNA: TGTGCTAGCAGCTTAGGTGTTAGCGCCGGGGAGACCCAGTACTTC. Translated: CASSLGVSAGETQYF. The whole variable domain, remainder taken from reference TRBV7-7 and TRBJ2-5, is GAGVSQSPRYKVTKRGQDVTLRCDPISSHATLYWYQQALGQGPEFLTYFNYEAQPDKSGLPSDRFSAERPEGSISTLTIQRTEQRDSAMYRCASSLGVSAGETQYFGPGTRLLVL.

The chain uses TRBV12-3 or TRBV12-4 and TRBJ1-1; unclear D gene. The CDR3 runs 12 residues. The germline V and J ends were trimmed by 7 bases and 2 bases, with 8 bases remaining between them. CDR3 in DNA: TGTGCCAGCAAGAGGGTAAACACTGAAGCTTTCTTT. The encoded protein is CASKRVNTEAFF.

The chain recombines TRBV29-1 with TRBJ2-1, with D hard to call. Trimming took 0 bases from V and 10 from J, leaving 16 bases between them. Germline V gene sequence: CDR1 SQVTM, CDR2 ANQGSEA. This CDR3 has 14 residues. The CDR3 loop is CSVEEGPRLGEQFF. CDR3 sequence (DNA): TGCAGCGTTGAAGAAGGTCCCCGGCTCGGGGAGCAGTTCTTC.

This clone appeared once. V usage is TRBV27 and J usage is TRBJ1-6; 10 bases map to TRBD1. V gave up 4 bases and J gave up 4 bases; unmatched junction bases: 10. Germline loops: CDR1 MNHEY, CDR2 SMNVEV (reference sequence). This CDR3 contains 18 residues. The CDR3 is CASSYLPGQGLYNSPLHF. As DNA, the CDR3 is TGTGCCAGCAGTTACCTACCGGGACAGGGGTTGTATAATTCACCCCTCCACTTT.

This rearrangement joins TRBV5-8 to TRBJ2-1; perhaps TRBD1 as D (5 bases). Germline V gene sequence: CDR1 SGHTS, CDR2 YDEGEE. V was pared by 5 bases and J by 7 bases, with 19 bases between. The CDR3 loop spans 15 amino acids. The CDR3 spells CASSGVAGNTNEQFF. The CDR3, as DNA: TGTGCCAGCAGTGGGGTTGCAGGGAATACGAATGAGCAGTTCTTC.

The chain links TRBV18 to TRBJ1-1, with TRBD1 matching 9 bases. V lost 4 bases to trimming and J lost 2 bases; unmatched junction nucleotides: 2. The germline V gene has CDR1 KGHSH and CDR2 LQKENI. The CDR3 consists of 14 residues. CDR3 region: CASSQGQGNTEAFF. DNA of the CDR3: TGTGCCAGCTCACAGGGACAGGGTAACACTGAAGCTTTCTTT. The complete variable domain, with remaining parts taken from reference TRBV18 and TRBJ1-1, reads NAGVMQNPRHLVRRRGQEARLRCSPMKGHSHVYWYRQLPEEGLKFMVYLQKENIIDESGMPKERFSAEFPKEGPSILRIQQVVRGDSAAYFCASSQGQGNTEAFFGQGTRLTVV.

The chain carries TRBV5-6 and TRBJ1-6, with 7 bases matching TRBD1. CDR1 and CDR2 (germline): SGHDT, YYEEEE. The CDR3 spans 18 residues. V was pared by 2 bases and J by 4 bases, with 12 bases of the junction left unmatched. The CDR3 DNA reads as TGTGCCAGCAGCTTTACCTCCGGGACAGCCTCTTATAATTCACCCCTCCACTTT. Its protein product is CASSFTSGTASYNSPLHF. Drawing the rest from reference TRBV5-6 and TRBJ1-6, the complete variable domain is DAGVTQSPTHLIKTRGQQVTLRCSPKSGHDTVSWYQQALGQGPQFIFQYYEEEERQRGNFPDRFSGHQFPNYSSELNVNALLLGDSALYLCASSFTSGTASYNSPLHFGNGTRLTVT.